This T cell receptor beta chain derives from a study of blood T cells in healthy people across ages. For the second PCR, which ran for 7 to 11 cycles, a sample-barcoded 5' primer and a J-beta primer mix were used. TCRdb used MiXCR to reprocess the 5' RACE reads, holding one entry per CDR3 protein. The sample holds fewer than 2 million distinct CDR3 sequences; about two fifths are singletons and the top ten take approximately 22%. V shed 4 bases, J shed 5 bases, and the junction held 6 bases outside the gene matches. The CDR3 loop spans 15 amino acids. Germline-derived CDR1 and CDR2 are SGHTA and FQGTGA.

The sample taken for sequencing was blood. This sequence originates from a human donor in good health. This chain connects TRBV7-3 to TRBJ2-3; the match to TRBD2 covers 10 bases. The CDR3 nucleotides read TGTGCCAGCAGCTCGAGCGGGGGGGCGGTAGATACGCAGTATTTT. Encoded protein: CASSSSGGAVDTQYF.